This TCR beta chain was identified in a study of blood T cells in healthy people across ages. This clonotype turned up a few times. Antigen: not known. The draw of peripheral blood yielded ten milliliters from each donor. The CDR3 is 13 residues long. The germline V gene encodes CDR1 MDHEN and CDR2 SYDVKM. Trimming pared 2 bases from V and 8 bases from J, leaving 10 bases between. Alongside a J-beta primer mix, a sample-barcoded 5' primer served in a second PCR lasting roughly 6 to 11 cycles. TCRdb re-called the 5' RACE reads with MiXCR, one entry per CDR3 protein. The top ten clones hold around 13% of a sample with 950,000 to 1,200,000 distinct CDR3 sequences, around two fifths of them seen once. Study-wide results and limits: Correlation between TCR beta diversity and naive T cell percentage was strong.

The rearrangement uses TRBV28 and TRBJ2-4, with D possibly TRBD2 on 5 matching bases. Sequencing used blood. This receptor was taken from a man aged 18 to 29 in good health. The CDR3, as DNA: TGTGCCAGCAGTTTAGGGCAGGAGGACATTCAGTACTTC. Encoded protein: CASSLGQEDIQYF.